This T cell receptor beta chain was recorded in a study of shared clonotypes between healthy human individuals. Overall study results and limits: Between four donors, naive CD4 clonotypes were shared at a level of approximately 5%. In general, naive subsets displayed greater estimated richness than memory subsets did.

This clone appeared a single time. Its target is unknown. Donation came from healthy HIV-negative adults that had no recent acute infections or vaccinations. The ends lost 5 bases at V and 4 bases at J; junction bases unmatched: 6. Germline lookup yields CDR1 SNHLY and CDR2 FYNNEI. The CDR3 is 14 residues long. The assay was carried out at the deep level. Sequencing used immunoSEQ multiplex PCR; TCRdb keeps in-frame clones, though not all of them. The sample includes some 1 million clones, 70% to 80% of them seen just once. The rearrangement uses TRBV2 and TRBJ2-5; 8 bases align to TRBD2. The TCR sequence derives from a man between 18 and 35 years old in good health. Material: memory CD4+ T cells sorted from blood. The subset was: CD45RA-negative fraction. The DNA for the CDR3 is TGTGCCAGCAGTTGGACTAGCTTGTTAGAGACCCAGTACTTC. Translation: CASSWTSLLETQYF.